These T cell receptor beta chains were read from a single sample in a study of shared clonotypes between healthy human individuals. Sequenced by immunoSEQ multiplex PCR; TCRdb stores in-frame clones only, minus some. Among roughly 1 million clones listed, around 74% were seen once. Sequencing was performed on memory CD4+ T cells sorted from blood. The receptor source for this set is a man aged 18 to 30 in good health. Both conserved end residues are part of each CDR3. Each record gives: D gene, clone size, V gene, J gene, CDR3 DNA, CDR3 protein. A D gene is named only where the DNA matches it firmly. Clone size is given for some rows only: seen once, a few or many times, or a class if the clone is expanded.

NA	NA	TRBV7-9	TRBJ2-3	TGTGCCAGCAGCTTAGTTCGGCAGACAGATACGCAGTATTTT	CASSLVRQTDTQYF
NA	NA	TRBV11-2	TRBJ1-2	TGTGCCAGCAGCCCTCAAATCGGGGTCGGCTACACCTTC	CASSPQIGVGYTF
NA	NA	TRBV18	TRBJ1-4	TGTGCCAGCTCACCCGGGAAAGGAGGGTCGACTAATGAAAAACTGTTTTTT	CASSPGKGGSTNEKLFF
NA	NA	TRBV29-1	TRBJ2-1	TGCAGCGTTGCCTTCGGACGGTCCAATGAGCAGTTCTTC	CSVAFGRSNEQFF
NA	NA	TRBV9	TRBJ2-5	TGTGCCAGCAGCGTAGTTGGGGGGCTTGGAGAGACCCAGTACTTC	CASSVVGGLGETQYF
NA	NA	TRBV5-1	TRBJ1-1	TGCGCCAGCAGCTTAAGGGGAGCCGATACTGAAGCTTTCTTT	CASSLRGADTEAFF
TRBD2	NA	TRBV7-2	TRBJ2-1	TGTGCCAGCAGCCCCGGGGGACTAGCGCGGAATGAGCAGTTCTTC	CASSPGGLARNEQFF
NA	NA	TRBV27	TRBJ2-7	TGTGCCAGCAGTTTGGGGATCCCTCCCCACGAGCAGTACTTC	CASSLGIPPHEQYF
TRBD1	few	TRBV10-2	TRBJ1-5	TGCGCCAGCAGTGAGTCGACAGGGACTCAGCCCCAGCATTTT	CASSESTGTQPQHF
TRBD1	once	TRBV6-1	TRBJ1-1	TGTGCCAGCAGAACACAGGGGGGGAACACTGAAGCTTTCTTT	CASRTQGGNTEAFF
NA	NA	TRBV27	TRBJ1-2	TGTGCCAGCAGTTCGACAGGTGGCTATGGCTACACCTTC	CASSSTGGYGYTF
TRBD1	NA	TRBV6-1	TRBJ2-2	TGTGCCAGCGGAAGGGACAGGCGGAACACCGGGGAGCTGTTTTTT	CASGRDRRNTGELFF
TRBD2	NA	TRBV6-6	TRBJ2-5	TGTGCCAGCAGCGGGGGGGCGGGGACCCAGTACTTC	CASSGGAGTQYF
NA	NA	TRBV19	TRBJ2-2	TGTGCCAGTAGTATAGCGGGTCCGGGGCGGGCGAACACCGGGGAGCTGTTTTTT	CASSIAGPGRANTGELFF
NA	NA	TRBV7-9	TRBJ2-3	TGTGCCAGCAGCCCTGACAGGTCCCCCACAGATACGCAGTATTTT	CASSPDRSPTDTQYF
TRBD2	NA	TRBV11-2	TRBJ2-3	TGTGCCAGCAGCTTAGTAAGCGGGGGGATCACAGATACGCAGTATTTT	CASSLVSGGITDTQYF
NA	NA	TRBV20-1	TRBJ2-7	TGCAGTACTCACTTGTCCTACGAGCAGTACTTC	CSTHLSYEQYF